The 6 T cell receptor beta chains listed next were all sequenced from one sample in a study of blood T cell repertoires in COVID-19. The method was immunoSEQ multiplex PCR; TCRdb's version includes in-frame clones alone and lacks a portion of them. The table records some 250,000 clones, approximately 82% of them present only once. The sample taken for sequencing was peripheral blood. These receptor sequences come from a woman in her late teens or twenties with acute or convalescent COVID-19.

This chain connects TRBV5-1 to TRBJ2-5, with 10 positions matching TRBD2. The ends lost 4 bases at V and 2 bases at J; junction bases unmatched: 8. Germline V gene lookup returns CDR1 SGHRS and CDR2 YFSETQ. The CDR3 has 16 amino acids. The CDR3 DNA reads TGCGCCAGCAGCGAAAGGACTAGCGGAAGACAAGAGACCCAGTACTTC. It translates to CASSERTSGRQETQYF.

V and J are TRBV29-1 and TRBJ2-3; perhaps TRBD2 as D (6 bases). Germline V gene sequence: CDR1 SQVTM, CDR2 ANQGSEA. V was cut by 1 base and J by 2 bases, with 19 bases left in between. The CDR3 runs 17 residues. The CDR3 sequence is CSVEGILAEALTDTQYF. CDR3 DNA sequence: TGCAGCGTTGAAGGTATTTTAGCGGAGGCCCTCACAGATACGCAGTATTTT.

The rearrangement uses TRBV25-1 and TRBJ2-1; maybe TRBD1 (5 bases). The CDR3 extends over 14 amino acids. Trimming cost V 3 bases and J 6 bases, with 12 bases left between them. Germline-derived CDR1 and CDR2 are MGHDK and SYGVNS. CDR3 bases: TGTGCCAGCAGTGATCGGCCAGGGCGCAATGAGCAGTTCTTC. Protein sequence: CASSDRPGRNEQFF. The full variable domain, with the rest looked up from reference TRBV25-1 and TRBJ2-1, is EADIYQTPRYLVIGTGKKITLECSQTMGHDKMYWYQQDPGMELHLIHYSYGVNSTEKGDLSSESTVSRIRTEHFPLTLESARPSHTSQYLCASSDRPGRNEQFFGPGTRLTVL.

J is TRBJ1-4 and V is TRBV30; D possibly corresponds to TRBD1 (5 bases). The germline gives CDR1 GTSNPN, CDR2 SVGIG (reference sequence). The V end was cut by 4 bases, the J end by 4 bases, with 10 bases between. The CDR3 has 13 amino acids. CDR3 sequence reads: CAWTGPDNEKLFF. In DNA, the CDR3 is TGTGCCTGGACAGGGCCGGATAATGAAAAACTGTTTTTT.

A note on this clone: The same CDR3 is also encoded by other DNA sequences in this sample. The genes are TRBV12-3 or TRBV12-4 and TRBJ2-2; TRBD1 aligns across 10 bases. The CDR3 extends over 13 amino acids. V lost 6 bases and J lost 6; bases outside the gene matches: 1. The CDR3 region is CASSGTGAGELFF. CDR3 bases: TGTGCCAGCAGCGGGACAGGGGCCGGGGAGCTGTTTTTT.

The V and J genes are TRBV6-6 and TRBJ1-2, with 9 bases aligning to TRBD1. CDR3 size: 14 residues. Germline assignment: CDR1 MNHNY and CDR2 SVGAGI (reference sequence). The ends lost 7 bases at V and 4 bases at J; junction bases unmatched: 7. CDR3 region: CASITRDRAYGYTF. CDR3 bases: TGTGCCAGCATTACCCGGGACAGGGCCTATGGCTACACCTTC.